A single sample gave rise to the 11 T cell receptor beta chains below, sequenced in a study of T and B cells in COVID-19 patients. TRB rearrangements were amplified by multiplex PCR with BIOMED2 TRB-A/B primers. Each CDR3 protein gets one entry after TCRdb re-called the multiplex PCR reads with MiXCR. The data show over 7,000 distinct CDR3 sequences, 28% seen once. Blood genomic DNA input for TRB amplification was 250-500 ng. Input material: blood. The source of these receptors is a human donor who had recovered from COVID-19.

The gene calls are TRBV12-3 or TRBV12-4 and TRBJ1-5; D gene uncertain. This CDR3 contains 15 residues. The V end was cut by 2 bases, the J end by 0 bases, with 8 bases between. CDR3 region: CASSLSHFSNQPQHF. CDR3 coding DNA: TGTGCCAGCAGTTTAAGTCACTTTAGCAATCAGCCCCAGCATTTT.

This clonotype is medium-sized. CDR3 sequence (DNA): TGCAGCGTTGATGACAGACAAAAAAGCACAGATACGCAGTATTTT. It specifies CSVDDRQKSTDTQYF. This rearrangement joins TRBV29-1 to TRBJ2-3; tentatively, D is TRBD1 (5 bases). The CDR3 runs to 15 residues. The V and J ends lost 3 bases and 0 bases respectively, with 13 bases between them. CDR1 is SQVTM, CDR2 ANQGSEA, per germline.

This clonotype appeared a few times. This chain joins TRBV5-1 and TRBJ2-7; unclear D gene. Germline V CDR1 and CDR2: SGHRS, YFSETQ. The CDR3 totals 14 residues. The V gene lost 4 bases and the J gene lost 2 bases, with 13 bases spanning the gap. CDR3 loop: CASSLLDPTYEQYV. DNA of the CDR3: TGCGCCAGCAGCCTATTGGATCCCACCTACGAGCAGTACGTC.

By sample share, this clonotype is medium-sized. The CDR3 sequence: CASSLIRTALNTEAFF. CDR3 DNA: TGTGCCAGTAGTCTCATTCGGACAGCCCTGAACACTGAAGCTTTCTTT. The chain carries TRBV19 and TRBJ1-1, with D maybe TRBD1 (6 bases). The CDR3 sequence is 16 residues long. Germline loops: CDR1 LNHDA, CDR2 SQIVND (reference sequence). With 5 bases removed from V and 0 bases from J, the gap between germline ends came to 16 bases.

This clonotype occurred many times. The V and J genes are TRBV27 and TRBJ2-1; D unclear. CDR1 MNHEY and CDR2 SMNVEV come from the germline V gene (reference sequence). This CDR3 is built from 15 residues. Trimming stripped 2 bases from V and 0 bases from J, with 8 bases between. This CDR3 reads CASSLRADSYNEQFF. CDR3 coding DNA: TGTGCCAGCAGTTTACGGGCGGACTCCTACAATGAGCAGTTCTTC.

This clonotype was recorded at least ten times. V gene TRBV6-5 combines with J gene TRBJ1-3; 7 bases are a match to TRBD1. The germline CDR1 and CDR2 sequences are MNHEY and SVGAGI. This CDR3 contains 16 residues. Germline trimming cut 2 bases from V and 6 bases from J; bases unmatched to any gene: 10. The DNA for the CDR3 is TGTGCCAGCAGTTACGACCGGGACAGCGGAATAAACACCATATATTTT. Amino acids: CASSYDRDSGINTIYF.

As concerns this clonotype: This CDR3 is missing its conserved last phenylalanine or tryptophan, likely due to a read error. The limits of the CDR3 on the DNA are not certain, so only TCRdb's listed CDR3 is given. This chain connects TRBV29-1 to TRBJ2-2; TRBD1, the table's D call, lacks a check against the DNA. Inclusive of both ends, the CDR3 amounts to 14 amino acids. Germline V gives CDR1 SQVTM, CDR2 ANQGSEA. CDR3 amino acids: CSGYGTGDTGELGG.

The gene calls are TRBV6-4 and TRBJ2-3; no definite D call. V lost 3 bases, J lost 2 bases, and 15 bases lay in between. The CDR3 totals 16 residues. Germline lookup yields CDR1 MRHNA and CDR2 SNTAGT. The CDR3 nucleotides are TGTGCCAGCAGTGAGGGCGCCGATGAAACCACAGATACGCAGTATTTT. Translation gives CASSEGADETTDTQYF.

This clonotype was recorded once. This chain joins TRBV14 and TRBJ2-3; TRBD2 is a possible D gene (5 bases). Trimming left V 4 bases short and J 4 bases short, with 15 bases between. The CDR3 consists of 15 residues. Germline-derived CDR1 and CDR2 are SGHDN and FVKESK. The CDR3 loop reads CASSRAGVGADTQYF. DNA for the CDR3: TGTGCCAGCAGCCGGGCGGGCGTGGGCGCAGATACGCAGTATTTT.

The rearrangement uses TRBV13 and TRBJ2-3; 8 bases agree with TRBD2. The CDR3 is 17 residues long. V gave up 4 bases and J gave up 2 bases; unmatched junction bases: 11. Germline V gene sequence: CDR1 PRHDT, CDR2 FYEKMQ (reference sequence). As DNA, the CDR3 is TGTGCCAGCAGCTCCACCTTAGCGGGGTCTGTCACAGATACGCAGTATTTT. Amino acid sequence: CASSSTLAGSVTDTQYF.

The chain carries TRBV6-4 and TRBJ2-7, with 11 positions matching TRBD2. The CDR3 has 14 residues. The junction had 6 bases not matched to a gene; V was cut back by 4 bases and J by 7 bases. CDR1 is MRHNA, CDR2 SNTAGT, per germline. This CDR3 reads CASSGSGGAWEQYV. CDR3 DNA sequence: TGTGCCAGCAGTGGTAGCGGGGGGGCATGGGAGCAGTACGTC.